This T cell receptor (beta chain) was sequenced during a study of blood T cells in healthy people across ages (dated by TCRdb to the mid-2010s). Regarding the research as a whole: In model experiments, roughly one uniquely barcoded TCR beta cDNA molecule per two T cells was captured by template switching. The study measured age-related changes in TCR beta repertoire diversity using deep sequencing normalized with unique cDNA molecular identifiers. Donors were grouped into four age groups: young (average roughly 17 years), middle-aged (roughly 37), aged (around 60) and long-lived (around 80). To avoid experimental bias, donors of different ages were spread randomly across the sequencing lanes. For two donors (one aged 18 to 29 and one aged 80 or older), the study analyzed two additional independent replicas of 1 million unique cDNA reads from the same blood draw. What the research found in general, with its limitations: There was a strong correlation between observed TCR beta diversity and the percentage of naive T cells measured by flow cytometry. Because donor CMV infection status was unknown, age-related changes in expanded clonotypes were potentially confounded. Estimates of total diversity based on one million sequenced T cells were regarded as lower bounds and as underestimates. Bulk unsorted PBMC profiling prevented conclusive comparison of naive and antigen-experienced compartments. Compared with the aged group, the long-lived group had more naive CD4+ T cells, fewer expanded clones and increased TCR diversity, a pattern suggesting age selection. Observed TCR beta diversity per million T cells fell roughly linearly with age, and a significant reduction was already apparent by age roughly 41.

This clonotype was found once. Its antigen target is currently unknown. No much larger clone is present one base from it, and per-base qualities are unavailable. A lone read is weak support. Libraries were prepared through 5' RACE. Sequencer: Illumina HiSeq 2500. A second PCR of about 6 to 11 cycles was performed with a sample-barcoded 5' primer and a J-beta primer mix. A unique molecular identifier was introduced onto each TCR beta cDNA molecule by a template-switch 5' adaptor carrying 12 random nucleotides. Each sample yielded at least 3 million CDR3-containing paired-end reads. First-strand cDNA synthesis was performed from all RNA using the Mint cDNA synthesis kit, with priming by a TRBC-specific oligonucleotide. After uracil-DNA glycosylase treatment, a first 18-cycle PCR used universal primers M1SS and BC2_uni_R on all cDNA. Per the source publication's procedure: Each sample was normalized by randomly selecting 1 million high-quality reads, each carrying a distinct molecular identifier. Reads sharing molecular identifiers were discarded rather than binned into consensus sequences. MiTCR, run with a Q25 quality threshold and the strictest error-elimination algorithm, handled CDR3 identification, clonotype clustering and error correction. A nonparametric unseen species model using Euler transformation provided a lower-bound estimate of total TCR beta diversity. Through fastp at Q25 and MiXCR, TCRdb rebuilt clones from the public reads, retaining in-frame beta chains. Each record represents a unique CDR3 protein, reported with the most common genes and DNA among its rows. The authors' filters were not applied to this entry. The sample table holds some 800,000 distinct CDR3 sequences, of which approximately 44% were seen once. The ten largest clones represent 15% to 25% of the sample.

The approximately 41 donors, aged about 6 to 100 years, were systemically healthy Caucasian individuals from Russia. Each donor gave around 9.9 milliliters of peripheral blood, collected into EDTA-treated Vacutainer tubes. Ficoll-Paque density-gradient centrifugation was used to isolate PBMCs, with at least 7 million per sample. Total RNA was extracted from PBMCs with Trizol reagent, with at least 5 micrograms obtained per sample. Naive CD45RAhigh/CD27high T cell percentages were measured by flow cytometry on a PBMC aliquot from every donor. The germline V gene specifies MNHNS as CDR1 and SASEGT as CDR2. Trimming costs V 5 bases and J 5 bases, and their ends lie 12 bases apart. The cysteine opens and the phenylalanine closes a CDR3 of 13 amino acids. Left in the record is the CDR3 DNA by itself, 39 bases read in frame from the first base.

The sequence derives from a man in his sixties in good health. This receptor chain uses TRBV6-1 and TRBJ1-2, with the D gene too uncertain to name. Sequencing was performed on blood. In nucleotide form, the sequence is TGTGCCAGCAGTCTCGCCCCAAAGTATGGCTACACCTTC. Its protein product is CASSLAPKYGYTF.